These 6 T cell receptor beta chains originate from one sample sequenced in a study of blood T cell repertoires in COVID-19. Measured with immunoSEQ multiplex PCR; TCRdb has only the in-frame clones, and not every one. The sample consists of 25,000 to 30,000 clones, 84% of them appearing once. The sequenced material came from peripheral blood. These receptors all stem from a man between 70 and 80 years old with active COVID-19.

The V call is TRBV7-9, the J call TRBJ2-2; D perhaps matches TRBD2 (5 bases). V was cut by 5 bases and J by 3 bases, with 10 bases left in between. Germline CDR1 reads SEHNR; CDR2 reads FQNEAQ (reference sequence). The CDR3 spans 14 residues. CDR3 residues: CASSRPGDTGELFF. The CDR3 DNA reads TGTGCCAGCAGCCGACCCGGGGACACCGGGGAGCTGTTTTTT.

The CDR3 loop reads CASSPGTTSTEQYF. CDR3 DNA sequence: TGCGCCAGCAGCCCAGGTACGACTAGTACCGAGCAGTACTTC. The chain employs TRBV5-1 and TRBJ2-7, with D perhaps TRBD2 (6 bases). The length of the CDR3 is 14 residues. The V end lost 4 bases, the J end lost 6 bases, and 17 bases lay between the germline ends. Germline V gene sequence: CDR1 SGHRS, CDR2 YFSETQ. The entire variable domain, with the rest obtained from reference TRBV5-1 and TRBJ2-7, is as follows: KAGVTQTPRYLIKTRGQQVTLSCSPISGHRSVSWYQQTPGQGLQFLFEYFSETQRNKGNFPGRFSGRQFSNSRSEMNVSTLELGDSALYLCASSPGTTSTEQYFGPGTRLTVT.

The chain joins TRBV6-5 to TRBJ2-2, with D unclear. CDR3 length: 11 amino acids. The V end lost 6 bases, the J end lost 8 bases, and 7 bases lay between the germline ends. CDR1 MNHEY and CDR2 SVGAGI come from the germline V gene. CDR3 DNA: TGTGCCAGCAGCCTCTTTGGGGAGCTGTTTTTT. It specifies CASSLFGELFF.

The V gene is TRBV13, the J gene TRBJ1-2, with 7 bases fitting TRBD1. V dropped 4 bases and J dropped 0; count of bases not matched to a gene: 5. CDR1 is PRHDT and CDR2 is FYEKMQ in the germline V gene (reference sequence). The CDR3 consists of 15 residues. The CDR3 nucleotides read TGTGCCAGCAGCTGGCAGGGGGTAGCTAACTATGGCTACACCTTC. This codes for CASSWQGVANYGYTF.

This chain links TRBV12-3 or TRBV12-4 with TRBJ2-5; maybe TRBD2 (5 bases). This CDR3 is 13 amino acids long. The V and J ends lost 6 bases and 1 base respectively, with 9 bases between them. The CDR3 bases are TGTGCCAGCAGCGGGGAACCCCAAGAGACCCAGTACTTC. It specifies CASSGEPQETQYF.

The V gene is TRBV9, the J gene TRBJ1-6; D is possibly TRBD1 (5 bases). Trimming removed 5 bases from V and 9 bases from J, with 12 bases in between. Germline V gene data show CDR1 as SGDLS and CDR2 as YYNGEE. The CDR3 spans 13 residues. CDR3 bases: TGTGCCAGCAGTATCTCAAGGGGTTCACCCCTCCACTTT. It yields the protein CASSISRGSPLHF. The full variable domain, with the rest looked up from reference TRBV9 and TRBJ1-6, is DSGVTQTPKHLITATGQRVTLRCSPRSGDLSVYWYQQSLDQGLQFLIQYYNGEERAKGNILERFSAQQFPDLHSELNLSSLELGDSALYFCASSISRGSPLHFGNGTRLTVT.